What follows are 16 T cell receptor beta chains derived from one specimen sequenced in a study of T cell changes during pregnancy in multiple sclerosis (dated by TCRdb to the late 2010s). Receptor libraries were prepared by the immunoSEQ multiplex PCR assay. Here the immuneACCESS table is served through TCRdb, limited to in-frame sequences with V and J called. Missing clones are a known gap in these copies; in checked studies unresolved V genes cover under half, and the rest lacks a known reason. The sample table lists tens of thousands of clones, approximately 94% of them with a count of one. Of the sample, about 3% is held by the ten largest clones. Sample: CD8+ T cells from peripheral blood mononuclear cells, taken in the third trimester of pregnancy. The receptors stem from a female donor with multiple sclerosis, enrolled in a pregnancy study.

The rearrangement uses TRBV5-4 and TRBJ2-5, with D tentatively TRBD1 (5 bases). The CDR3 consists of 16 residues. Per germline, CDR1 SGHNT and CDR2 YYREEE (reference sequence). V shed 1 base and J shed 2 bases, with 15 bases lying between them. The CDR3 loop reads CASSLSVPGRQETQYF. Here the CDR3 DNA reads TGTGCCAGCAGCTTGTCAGTGCCAGGGCGGCAAGAGACCCAGTACTTC.

V is TRBV4-1 and J is TRBJ2-7, with 11 bases identical to TRBD1. The CDR3 has 13 amino acids. Trimming removed 9 bases from V and 0 bases from J; junction bases left unmatched: 1. Germline V lookup: CDR1 MGHRA, CDR2 YSYEKL. This CDR3 is CASGTGGSYEQYF. The CDR3 DNA reads TGCGCCAGTGGGACAGGGGGCTCCTACGAGCAGTACTTC.

V and J are TRBV27 and TRBJ2-3; D remains unclear. The CDR3 loop spans 15 amino acids. Germline V gives CDR1 MNHEY, CDR2 SMNVEV (reference sequence). V shed 8 bases and J shed 1 base, with 16 bases lying between them. Written as DNA, the CDR3 is TGTGCCAGCGGAGACCAGACGTCGGGCACAGATACGCAGTATTTT. Its translation is CASGDQTSGTDTQYF.

The CDR3 spells CASSSQGVVDTQYF. CDR3 sequence (DNA): TGTGCCAGCAGCTCACAGGGGGTTGTGGATACGCAGTATTTT. This chain joins TRBV7-6 and TRBJ2-3; 8 positions match TRBD1. This CDR3 is built from 14 residues. Germline V gene lookup returns CDR1 SGHVS and CDR2 FNYEAQ. The ends lost 4 bases at V and 6 bases at J; junction bases unmatched: 6.

The chain combines TRBV10-2 with TRBJ1-1, with D unresolved. The CDR3 has 14 amino acids. The V gene's germline CDR1 is WSHSY and CDR2 SAAADI. The V end lost 5 bases, the J end lost 4 bases, and 14 bases lay between the germline ends. CDR3: CASSSDKVVTEAFF. As DNA, the CDR3 is TGCGCCAGCAGTTCAGACAAGGTCGTCACTGAAGCTTTCTTT.

The rearrangement joins TRBV27 to TRBJ2-7, with 9 bases fitting TRBD1. The germline V gene encodes CDR1 MNHEY and CDR2 SMNVEV (reference sequence). Unmatched junction bases numbered 10, after V lost 4 bases and J lost 3 bases. CDR3 length: 16 residues. The CDR3 bases are TGTGCCAGCAGTTCAGGTCCGGGACAGGGTAACTACGAGCAGTACTTC. Its translation is CASSSGPGQGNYEQYF.

The chain recombines TRBV12-5 with TRBJ1-4; D uncertain. This CDR3 is 12 amino acids long. Trimming cost V 9 bases and J 8 bases, with 13 bases left between them. The germline gives CDR1 LGHNT, CDR2 FRNRAP. As DNA, the CDR3 is TGTGCTAGGCAAGCGGACGGCGAAAAACTGTTTTTT. As protein: CARQADGEKLFF. Variable domain in full (rest from reference TRBV12-5 and TRBJ1-4): DARVTQTPRHKVTEMGQEVTMRCQPILGHNTVFWYRQTMMQGLELLAYFRNRAPLDDSGMPKDRFSAEMPDATLATLKIQPSEPRDSAVYFCARQADGEKLFFGSGTQLSVL.

This rearrangement joins TRBV27 to TRBJ2-3; a possible D gene is TRBD2 (5 bases). This CDR3 has 17 amino acids. Between the trimmed V and J ends, which lost 2 bases and 6 bases, there was a span of 21 bases. Per the germline V gene, CDR1 is MNHEY and CDR2 is SMNVEV (reference sequence). CDR3 sequence reads: CASSLMPIPRGWDTQYF. CDR3 DNA: TGTGCCAGCAGTTTAATGCCAATCCCTCGAGGGTGGGATACGCAGTATTTT.

This clone was counted a single time. The chain recombines TRBV11-2 with TRBJ2-3; 8 bases line up with TRBD1. Trimming cost V 6 bases and J 3 bases; bases outside gene matches: 5. The CDR3 sequence is 14 residues long. Germline loops: CDR1 SGHAT, CDR2 FQNNGV. Here the CDR3 DNA reads TGTGCCAGCAGATACGGACAGGGAACAGATACGCAGTATTTT. Amino acids: CASRYGQGTDTQYF.

DNA of the CDR3: TGCGCCAGCAGCCCCATCGGGGGATACGGCTACACCTTC. This sequence encodes CASSPIGGYGYTF. The chain combines TRBV5-1 with TRBJ1-2; possible D gene TRBD1, 5 bases. This CDR3 spans 13 amino acids. Germline V lookup: CDR1 SGHRS, CDR2 YFSETQ. V lost 4 bases, J lost 8 bases, and 15 bases lay in between.

The J gene is TRBJ1-5, the V gene TRBV6-5, with D perhaps matching TRBD1 (5 bases). Per the germline V gene, CDR1 is MNHEY and CDR2 is SVGAGI. This CDR3 has 15 residues. V lost 3 bases to trimming and J lost 6 bases, with 15 bases between them. The DNA of the CDR3 is TGTGCCAGCAGTTATTCTTTCAGGGTGGGTCAGCCCCAGCATTTT. It codes for CASSYSFRVGQPQHF.

V is TRBV7-2 and J is TRBJ2-7, with 8 bases lining up with TRBD1. Germline values: CDR1 SGHTA, CDR2 FQGNSA. The length of the CDR3 is 15 residues. The junction had 6 bases not matched to a gene; V was cut back by 1 base and J by 4 bases. CDR3 sequence reads: CASSLGVTGAYEQYF. CDR3 coding DNA: TGTGCCAGCAGCTTAGGTGTGACAGGGGCATACGAGCAGTACTTC.

The gene calls are TRBV4-1 and TRBJ1-1; D call uncertain. CDR1 and CDR2 from the germline V gene are MGHRA and YSYEKL. Between the trimmed V and J ends, which lost 1 base and 0 bases, there was a span of 6 bases. The CDR3 extends over 14 amino acids. The CDR3 nucleotides read TGCGCCAGCAGCCAAGCCCCCATGAACACTGAAGCTTTCTTT. Residues: CASSQAPMNTEAFF.

The rearrangement uses TRBV7-2 and TRBJ1-2, with 10 bases fitting TRBD1. Germline trimming cut 4 bases from V and 6 bases from J; bases unmatched to any gene: 11. This CDR3 spans 16 amino acids. Germline CDR1 and CDR2: SGHTA and FQGNSA. The CDR3 bases are TGTGCCAGCAGCTCAGGAGACAGGGGGCGGGTTGATGGCTACACCTTC. Its protein product is CASSSGDRGRVDGYTF.

J is TRBJ2-3 and V is TRBV30; D is possibly TRBD1 (6 bases). V was shortened by 0 bases and J by 1 base, with 11 bases between the two germline ends. CDR1 and CDR2 (germline): GTSNPN, SVGIG (reference sequence). CDR3 length equals 15 residues. CDR3 nucleotide sequence: TGTGCCTGGAGTGTATGCAGGGGCGGCACAGATACGCAGTATTTT. Its protein is CAWSVCRGGTDTQYF. The full variable domain, its missing parts supplied by reference TRBV30 and TRBJ2-3, is SQTIHQWPATLVQPVGSPLSLECTVEGTSNPNLYWYRQAAGRGLQLLFYSVGIGQISSEVPQNLSASRPQDRQFILSSKKLLLSDSGFYLCAWSVCRGGTDTQYFGPGTRLTVL.

The chain joins TRBV27 to TRBJ1-4; TRBD1 aligns across 10 bases. The CDR3 spans 16 residues. Trimming cost V 6 bases and J 2 bases; bases outside gene matches: 6. CDR1 is MNHEY and CDR2 is SMNVEV in the germline V gene (reference sequence). CDR3 residues: CASRGTGEGTNEKLFF. CDR3 DNA: TGTGCCAGCAGGGGGACAGGGGAAGGTACTAATGAAAAACTGTTTTTT. Filled out from reference TRBV27 and TRBJ1-4, the complete variable domain reads EAQVTQNPRYLITVTGKKLTVTCSQNMNHEYMSWYRQDPGLGLRQIYYSMNVEVTDKGDVPEGYKVSRKEKRNFPLILESPSPNQTSLYFCASRGTGEGTNEKLFFGSGTQLSVL.